This T cell receptor (beta chain) was documented in a study of T cell responses to AZD1222 COVID-19 vaccine. General observations from the study: Just a handful of people given AZD1222 tested seropositive at baseline.

A word on this clone: Its antigen is currently unknown.

Here immunoSEQ multiplex PCR was the method, and the copy in TCRdb shows in-frame clones only, minus some. Altogether 85,000 to 130,000 clones are present, 90% being singletons, with the ten largest covering roughly 8%. V trimming: 1 base; J trimming: 5 bases; junction bases outside the gene matches: 5. There are 15 residues in the CDR3. Germline V gene data show CDR1 as SGHRS and CDR2 as YFSETQ. The clonotype was recovered from an adult who received the AZD1222 COVID-19 vaccine. Sequencing was performed on peripheral blood, taken 28 days after the second AZD1222 dose. The J gene is TRBJ1-1, the V gene TRBV5-1, with 10 bases identical to TRBD1. For the CDR3, the DNA is TGCGCCAGCAGCTTGTGGGGACAGGGGTCTACTGAAGCTTTCTTT. Translated: CASSLWGQGSTEAFF.